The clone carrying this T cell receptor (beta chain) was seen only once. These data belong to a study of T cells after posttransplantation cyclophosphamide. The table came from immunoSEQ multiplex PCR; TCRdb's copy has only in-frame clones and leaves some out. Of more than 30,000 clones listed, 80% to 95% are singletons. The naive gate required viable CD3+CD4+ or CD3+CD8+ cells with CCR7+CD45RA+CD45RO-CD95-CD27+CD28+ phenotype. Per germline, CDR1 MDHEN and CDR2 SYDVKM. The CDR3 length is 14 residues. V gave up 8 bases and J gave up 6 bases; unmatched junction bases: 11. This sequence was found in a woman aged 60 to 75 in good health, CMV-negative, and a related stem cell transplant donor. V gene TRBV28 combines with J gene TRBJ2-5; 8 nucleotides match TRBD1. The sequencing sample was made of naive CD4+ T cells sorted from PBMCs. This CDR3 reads CASGYQGAPKTQYF. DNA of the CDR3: TGTGCCAGCGGCTATCAGGGGGCTCCGAAGACCCAGTACTTC. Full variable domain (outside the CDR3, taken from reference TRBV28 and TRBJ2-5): DVKVTQSSRYLVKRTGEKVFLECVQDMDHENMFWYRQDPGLGLRLIYFSYDVKMKEKGDIPEGYSVSREKKERFSLILESASTNQTSMYLCASGYQGAPKTQYFGPGTRLLVL.